The rows below give T cell receptor beta chains drawn from one sample of a study of T cell responses to AZD1222 COVID-19 vaccine. Profiling relied on immunoSEQ multiplex PCR, and the TCRdb table lists in-frame clones only, not all of them. Of approximately 180,000 clones in the sample, almost 90% were seen once. Specimen: peripheral blood, collected on day 0 of AZD1222 vaccination. These receptors came from an adult in good health. Both conserved end residues are part of each CDR3. Size values are once, few and many counts, or a class for expanded clones, and some rows have none.

J gene | clone size | V gene | CDR3 length | CDR3 protein
TRBJ2-3 | once | TRBV19 | 13 | CASSIGLRDTQYF
TRBJ1-5 | NA | TRBV30 | 15 | CAWSRDRGAGQPQHF
TRBJ2-7 | NA | TRBV4-3 | 15 | CASSQEKELPYEQYF
TRBJ1-5 | once | TRBV5-1 | 13 | CASSLDVGQPQHF
TRBJ1-2 | NA | TRBV2 | 11 | CASSPAGGYTF
TRBJ2-7 | NA | TRBV6-5 | 15 | CASSYSVQGQGKQYF
TRBJ1-1 | NA | TRBV12-3/TRBV12-4 | 13 | CASSLLGSDEAFF
TRBJ2-2 | NA | TRBV24-1 | 15 | CATSDLGTGRGELFF
TRBJ2-3 | NA | TRBV11-2 | 16 | CASRLAGTSSADTQYF
TRBJ1-2 | NA | TRBV2 | 13 | CASSEELQGGRTF
TRBJ1-2 | NA | TRBV21-1 | 13 | CASSRKYNYGYTF
TRBJ1-1 | NA | TRBV2 | 14 | CASSKQPRQGGTFF
TRBJ2-1 | NA | TRBV7-9 | 15 | CASSPGRGVYNEQFF
TRBJ1-1 | NA | TRBV10-3 | 13 | CAIQGEKNTEAFF
TRBJ1-3 | NA | TRBV15 | 13 | CATSGGQGNTIYF
TRBJ1-2 | NA | TRBV2 | 13 | CARDIQGAAGYTF
TRBJ2-7 | few | TRBV6-2/TRBV6-3 | 12 | CASSGTAGRLYF
TRBJ2-7 | NA | TRBV9 | 16 | CASSVAGTVPSYEQYF
TRBJ2-1 | once | TRBV3-1/TRBV3-2 | 16 | CASSQGWGAEYNEQFF
TRBJ2-3 | NA | TRBV19 | 14 | CASSSSGRPDTQYF
TRBJ1-2 | NA | TRBV30 | 13 | CAWSATGGGGYTF
TRBJ1-1 | NA | TRBV6-5 | 14 | CASSLRGGNTEAFF
TRBJ1-6 | NA | TRBV5-5 | 13 | CASSRTGGSPLHF
TRBJ1-1 | NA | TRBV6-5 | 14 | CASTWTVQNTEAFF
TRBJ1-2 | NA | TRBV5-1 | 14 | CASSIQGGFDGYTF
TRBJ2-6 | NA | TRBV7-9 | 19 | CASRSPSPGPISGANVLTF
TRBJ2-1 | NA | TRBV18 | 16 | CASSLVTSGGHNEQFF
TRBJ1-2 | NA | TRBV5-1 | 12 | CASSPGQGGYTF
TRBJ1-2 | NA | TRBV9 | 16 | CASSVARQGGSGGYTF
TRBJ2-1 | NA | TRBV7-8 | 15 | CASSPGEGAYNEQFF
TRBJ2-7 | many | TRBV7-2 | 14 | CASSFWQGARWQYF
TRBJ2-7 | NA | TRBV21-1 | 19 | CASSLKGDQGLTNPYEQYF
TRBJ1-4 | NA | TRBV4-1 | 16 | CASSPPRTGAGEKLFF
TRBJ2-6 | NA | TRBV19 | 15 | CASNPDRAGANVLTF
TRBJ1-1 | NA | TRBV7-8 | 16 | CASSLVRSLRDTEAFF
TRBJ2-3 | NA | TRBV4-1 | 12 | CASSPRTDTQYF
TRBJ2-3 | NA | TRBV7-9 | 17 | CATSTTKGSGNTDTQYF
TRBJ2-1 | NA | TRBV7-2 | 16 | CASSLGRGGGPPEQFF
TRBJ2-3 | NA | TRBV6-4 | 13 | CASSGGEADTQYF
TRBJ1-5 | NA | TRBV6-5 | 13 | CATTRGGGQPQHF